The source of this T cell receptor (beta chain) is a study of T-cell reconstitution after alpha-beta-depleted transplantation in children. Germline assignment: CDR1 SEHNR and CDR2 FQNEAQ (reference sequence). The length of the CDR3 is 15 residues. V was pared by 5 bases and J by 8 bases, with 19 bases between. The TCRbeta library incorporated unique molecular identifiers. TCRdb re-called the PCR reads through MiXCR, storing one row per CDR3 protein. The table includes 450,000 to 500,000 distinct CDR3 sequences, under 15% detected once. A few counts support this clonotype. The sequence was obtained from a human donor who donated a stem cell graft to a child with combined immunodeficiency. The chain uses TRBV7-9 and TRBJ2-1, with a tentative D call TRBD2 (6 bases). Sequencing used PBMCs from the stem cell graft donor, obtained from the stem cell graft. The CDR3 spells CASSPGLLGYDEQFF. DNA for the CDR3: TGTGCCAGCAGCCCGGGACTTCTGGGTTACGATGAGCAGTTCTTC.